The 10 T cell receptor beta chains presented below share a single source sample, sequenced in a study of CD8 T cells in ankylosing spondylitis. One entry per CDR3 protein, called by TCRdb with MiXCR from the 5' RACE reads. The table records about 320,000 distinct CDR3 sequences, approximately 10% of them present only once. Sequenced input: blood, either unsorted or a sorted T cell fraction (not recorded which). These receptor sequences come from a female donor with ankylosing spondylitis or in good health (not recorded which).

This clonotype was detected ten times or more. CDR3 bases: TGCAGTGCTAGTGGAGCGGGAGGAGAGACCCAGTACTTC. It encodes CSASGAGGETQYF. The chain has TRBV20-1 and TRBJ2-5, with 9 bases fitting TRBD2. There are 13 residues in the CDR3. V lost 3 bases to trimming and J lost 4 bases; unmatched junction nucleotides: 3. Germline loops: CDR1 DFQATT, CDR2 SNEGSKA (reference sequence).

This clonotype was counted ten times or more. For the CDR3, the DNA is TGCAGTGCCGGTCGCGGACTAGCGAATCACGAGCAGTACTTC. Amino acid sequence: CSAGRGLANHEQYF. The J gene is TRBJ2-7, the V gene TRBV20-1; 9 positions match TRBD2. Losses at the gene ends were 6 bases for V and 5 bases for J; bases not matched to a gene: 11. From germline, CDR1 is DFQATT and CDR2 SNEGSKA (reference sequence). This CDR3 is built from 14 residues.

This rearrangement joins TRBV27 to TRBJ1-2; D gene uncertain. The CDR3 runs to 14 residues. Trimming left V 6 bases short and J 5 bases short, with 16 bases between. Germline V CDR1 and CDR2: MNHEY, SMNVEV (reference sequence). CDR3 region: CASSLRSEVYGYTF. The CDR3 nucleotides read TGTGCCAGCAGCCTCCGCTCCGAAGTTTATGGCTACACCTTC.

As concerns this clonotype: A much bigger clone sits one base away, suggesting this may be a read error. The genes are TRBV5-1 and TRBJ2-6; no reliable D call. V was shortened by 0 bases and J by 4 bases, with 14 bases between the two germline ends. The CDR3 is 17 residues long. Germline lookup yields CDR1 SGHRS and CDR2 YFSETQ. CDR3 nucleotides: TGCGCCAGCAGCTTGGTGCGCAGTCGTTCCGGGGCCAACGTCCTGACTTTC. Translation: CASSLVRSRSGANVLTF.

This clonotype came up many times. V gene TRBV20-1 combines with J gene TRBJ2-1; D is unclear. V lost 1 base and J 7 bases, leaving 8 bases between the germline ends. Looked up from germline, CDR1 is DFQATT and CDR2 is SNEGSKA (reference sequence). This CDR3 has 12 amino acids. CDR3 residues: CSARVGINEQFF. The CDR3 region has the DNA TGCAGTGCTAGAGTAGGTATAAATGAGCAGTTCTTC.

This clonotype was detected a few times. The chain is built from TRBV7-9 and TRBJ2-1; D is possibly TRBD2 (6 bases). V lost 5 bases and J 6 bases, leaving 20 bases between the germline ends. The CDR3 is 16 amino acids. In germline, CDR1 is SEHNR, CDR2 FQNEAQ (reference sequence). The CDR3 loop reads CASSGGGGRPFNEQFF. CDR3 bases: TGTGCCAGCAGCGGGGGTGGGGGGAGACCCTTCAATGAGCAGTTCTTC.

The chain is built from TRBV30 and TRBJ1-6; TRBD1 agrees at 7 bases. The V gene end was trimmed by 0 bases and the J gene end by 7 bases; junction bases not matched to a gene: 0. Germline CDR1 reads GTSNPN; CDR2 reads SVGIG (reference sequence). CDR3 length equals 13 residues. In nucleotides, the CDR3 is TGTGCCTGGAGTGTACAGGGGAATTCACCCCTCCACTTT. Protein: CAWSVQGNSPLHF.

Ten or more counts support this clonotype. CDR3 loop: CASSWGQGNTEAFF. CDR3 nucleotide sequence: TGTGCCAGCAGCTGGGGACAGGGGAACACTGAAGCTTTCTTT. This chain connects TRBV5-5 to TRBJ1-1; 9 bases agree with TRBD1. Trimming at V came to 3 bases and at J to 1 base, leaving 1 base not matched to a gene. Germline CDR1 SGHKS, CDR2 YYEKEE (reference sequence). This CDR3 comprises 14 residues.

This clonotype was counted only a few times. V is TRBV28 and J is TRBJ1-1, with TRBD1 identical over 9 bases. The trim removed 1 base at V and 5 bases at J, leaving 8 bases unmatched. This CDR3 spans 16 amino acids. CDR1 MDHEN and CDR2 SYDVKM come from the germline V gene. CDR3 sequence: CASSLSLGTGRTEAFF. CDR3 in DNA: TGTGCCAGCAGTTTATCCTTAGGGACAGGGAGGACTGAAGCTTTCTTT.

This clonotype was counted ten times or more. The rearrangement links TRBV12-3 or TRBV12-4 to TRBJ1-1; the match to TRBD1 covers 7 bases. The CDR3 contains 14 residues. J gave up 3 bases and V 7 bases, and 8 bases lay outside the gene matches. CDR3 in amino acids: CASTRTGLHTEAFF. DNA for the CDR3: TGTGCCAGCACCCGGACAGGTCTGCACACTGAAGCTTTCTTT.